These T cell receptor beta chains were read from a single sample in a study of blood T cell repertoires in COVID-19. The data were produced by immunoSEQ multiplex PCR, yet TCRdb's version contains in-frame clones alone and is incomplete. The data show about 360,000 clones, around 88% seen once. Sequenced: peripheral blood. The receptors were sampled from a woman in her fifties or sixties with COVID-19, enrolled during active disease. Both conserved end residues are part of each CDR3. The D gene is left open where the match is weak. Size is stated for part of the rows, as once, few or many counts, or as a class when the clone is expanded.

J | V | length | D | size | DNA | CDR3
TRBJ2-6 | TRBV7-9 | 14 | NA | NA | TGTGCCAGCGACACAGGGTCTGGGGCCAACGTCCTGACTTTC | CASDTGSGANVLTF
TRBJ1-1 | TRBV6-5 | 15 | TRBD1 | once | TGTGCCAGCAGCCCCCGAGACAGGGTAAACACTGAAGCTTTCTTT | CASSPRDRVNTEAFF
TRBJ2-1 | TRBV1 | 15 | NA | NA | TGCACCAGCAGCCAAGTCTCTAGCTATTCCAATGAGCAGTTCTTC | CTSSQVSSYSNEQFF
TRBJ2-3 | TRBV5-1 | 17 | TRBD2 | NA | TGCGCCAGCAGCTTGGCTGGGGTGGCTAGCGGAACAGATACGCAGTATTTT | CASSLAGVASGTDTQYF
TRBJ2-7 | TRBV6-1 | 12 | NA | NA | TGTGCCACCAGAACCTGGGGGGACGAGCAGTACTTC | CATRTWGDEQYF
TRBJ1-5 | TRBV30 | 14 | NA | NA | TGTGCCTGGAGTGTAGACGGGGGGAATCAGCCCCAGCATTTT | CAWSVDGGNQPQHF
TRBJ1-2 | TRBV27 | 14 | NA | NA | TGTGCCAGCAGTTTAGACGCCAGGGCCTATGGCTACACCTTC | CASSLDARAYGYTF
TRBJ2-3 | TRBV10-2 | 18 | TRBD2 | NA | TGCGCCAGCAGTGAGTCGTGGTGGAGCGGGGGGGCAAAAGATACGCAGTATTTT | CASSESWWSGGAKDTQYF
TRBJ2-3 | TRBV2 | 16 | TRBD1 | once | TGTGCCAGCAGTGGGAACAGGGGCGGCGGGACAGATACGCAGTATTTT | CASSGNRGGGTDTQYF
TRBJ2-2 | TRBV13 | 12 | NA | NA | TGTGCCAGCGCCCGGCGGGCCGGGGAGCTGTTTTTT | CASARRAGELFF
TRBJ1-2 | TRBV2 | 13 | TRBD1 | NA | TGTGCCAGCAGGGCCGACAGGGGGCACGGCTACACCTTC | CASRADRGHGYTF
TRBJ1-2 | TRBV5-8 | 17 | TRBD1 | NA | TGTGCCAGCAGCACGGACAGGGGGCCTAGGTCTAACTATGGCTACACCTTC | CASSTDRGPRSNYGYTF
TRBJ2-1 | TRBV9 | 16 | NA | NA | TGTGCCAGCAGCGTAGCCGAGGTGGTACCCTACAATGAGCAGTTCTTC | CASSVAEVVPYNEQFF
TRBJ2-7 | TRBV3-1/TRBV3-2 | 11 | NA | NA | TGTGCCAGCAGCCAGACTGACGAGCAGTACTTC | CASSQTDEQYF
TRBJ1-3 | TRBV10-2 | 18 | NA | once | TGCGCCAGCAGCTCCCCGGCGGGACTCTCGGAACCTGGAAACACCATATATTTT | CASSSPAGLSEPGNTIYF
TRBJ2-3 | TRBV7-7 | 15 | TRBD2 | NA | TGTGCCAGCAGTGAGGCTAGCGGGGGGGCAGATACGCAGTATTTT | CASSEASGGADTQYF
TRBJ1-5 | TRBV7-8 | 14 | TRBD1 | NA | TGTGCCAGCAATACAGGGGGCCGGAATCAGCCCCAGCATTTT | CASNTGGRNQPQHF
TRBJ2-1 | TRBV6-4 | 16 | TRBD2 | NA | TGTGCCAGCCCTTTTGGCGGGGGGGCTGACCACAATGAGCAGTTCTTC | CASPFGGGADHNEQFF
TRBJ1-2 | TRBV7-8 | 18 | NA | NA | TGTGCCAGCAGCTTAGGCGGGCCAAGGGGAGGGAAGGACTATGGCTACACCTTC | CASSLGGPRGGKDYGYTF
TRBJ1-4 | TRBV19 | 14 | TRBD1 | NA | TGTGCCAGCAGGGGGGTCGCAACTAATGAAAAACTGTTTTTT | CASRGVATNEKLFF
TRBJ1-1 | TRBV3-1/TRBV3-2 | 15 | NA | NA | TGTGCCAGCAGCCGGGTGCGCAGGGGCGACACTGAAGCTTTCTTT | CASSRVRRGDTEAFF
TRBJ2-1 | TRBV11-3 | 15 | TRBD2 | NA | TGTGCCAGCAGCTATTTCGGGGGGGCCTACAATGAGCAGTTCTTC | CASSYFGGAYNEQFF
TRBJ1-2 | TRBV4-2 | 14 | TRBD1 | NA | TGTGCCAGCAGCCAACCGGACAGGGCGGGCGGCTACACCTTC | CASSQPDRAGGYTF
TRBJ2-4 | TRBV7-9 | 14 | TRBD1 | NA | TGTGCCAGCAGCCACCGGGACAGGGTAAACATTCAGTACTTC | CASSHRDRVNIQYF
TRBJ1-2 | TRBV12-3/TRBV12-4 | 12 | TRBD1 | NA | TGTGCCAGCAGTGGACAGGGCTATGGCTACACCTTC | CASSGQGYGYTF
TRBJ2-5 | TRBV11-2 | 12 | NA | NA | TGTGCCAGCAGCCCCCCCATGGAGACCCAGTACTTC | CASSPPMETQYF
TRBJ2-7 | TRBV2 | 15 | TRBD2 | NA | TGTGCCAGCACGTCGGGGGGGACCCTCTCCTACGAGCAGTACTTC | CASTSGGTLSYEQYF
TRBJ2-1 | TRBV7-3 | 11 | NA | NA | TGTGCCAGCAGCTTAGGTAAGAGCAAGTTCTTC | CASSLGKSKFF
TRBJ2-5 | TRBV30 | 14 | TRBD2 | NA | TGTGCCTGGACTCAGATGGGACTAGGAGAGACCCAGTACTTC | CAWTQMGLGETQYF
TRBJ2-1 | TRBV5-1 | 15 | TRBD2 | NA | TGCGCCAGCAGCTCCGGGACTAGCATGGCGAATGAGCAGTTCTTC | CASSSGTSMANEQFF
TRBJ2-5 | TRBV11-2 | 13 | TRBD1 | once | TGTGCCAGCAGCCAGGACAGGCAAGAGACCCAGTACTTC | CASSQDRQETQYF
TRBJ2-7 | TRBV30 | 17 | TRBD1 | NA | TGTGCCTGGAGTAGTATTTTTTTTGGACAGGGGGCTGGCGAGCAGTACTTC | CAWSSIFFGQGAGEQYF
TRBJ1-2 | TRBV11-3 | 18 | NA | once | TGTGCCAGCAGCTTGGGCGGAACGGGGACACCCGTCGACTATGGCTACACCTTC | CASSLGGTGTPVDYGYTF
TRBJ1-2 | TRBV19 | 12 | NA | once | TGTGCCACATCGGGAGTTGACTATGGCTACACCTTC | CATSGVDYGYTF
TRBJ2-2 | TRBV5-8 | 16 | TRBD1 | NA | TGTGCCAGCAGCCCATGGACAGGGAATATCGCCGGGGAGCTGTTTTTT | CASSPWTGNIAGELFF
TRBJ1-2 | TRBV2 | 13 | NA | NA | TGTGCCAGCAGGCTTACAGGGTTCGGGGGCTACACCTTC | CASRLTGFGGYTF
TRBJ2-3 | TRBV4-3 | 16 | TRBD2 | NA | TGCGCCAGCAGCCAAGGACTAGCGGGGGGAATAGATACGCAGTATTTT | CASSQGLAGGIDTQYF
TRBJ2-7 | TRBV3-1/TRBV3-2 | 14 | TRBD1 | NA | TGTGCCAGCAGCCGAGGGACAGGGCCCTACGAGCAGTACTTC | CASSRGTGPYEQYF
TRBJ2-2 | TRBV11-1 | 16 | TRBD2 | NA | TGTGCCAGCAGCCTTCTCAGCGGGGAAAACACCGGGGAGCTGTTTTTT | CASSLLSGENTGELFF
TRBJ2-3 | TRBV3-1/TRBV3-2 | 14 | NA | NA | TGTGCCAGCAGCCAAGAAGCGGGCCTGGATACGCAGTATTTT | CASSQEAGLDTQYF
TRBJ1-3 | TRBV9 | 14 | NA | once | TGTGCCAGCAGCTCTTTGGAGGGTGGAAACACCATATATTTT | CASSSLEGGNTIYF
TRBJ1-4 | TRBV3-1/TRBV3-2 | 15 | TRBD1 | NA | TGTGCCAGCAGCCAAGCGGGACAGGGAGGAGAAAAACTGTTTTTT | CASSQAGQGGEKLFF
TRBJ2-5 | TRBV10-2 | 14 | NA | NA | TGCGCCAGCAGCGGACAGACGATCCAAGAGACCCAGTACTTC | CASSGQTIQETQYF
TRBJ1-6 | TRBV7-3 | 13 | NA | NA | TGTGCCAGCAGCTTTTCCGAGGATTCACCCCTCCACTTT | CASSFSEDSPLHF
TRBJ2-7 | TRBV27 | 13 | NA | NA | TGTGCCAGCAGTTCCCGCACTTCCTACGAGCAGTACTTC | CASSSRTSYEQYF
TRBJ1-5 | TRBV3-1/TRBV3-2 | 15 | NA | many | TGTGCCAGCAGCCAAGGGACCTTCGGGGGGCAGCCCCAGCATTTT | CASSQGTFGGQPQHF